There are many counts of the clone carrying this T cell receptor (beta chain). Its antigen is not known. These data belong to a study of blood T cells in healthy people across ages. The use of a sample-barcoded 5' primer and a J-beta primer mix characterized a second PCR of about 6 to 11 cycles. TCRdb fed the 5' RACE reads into MiXCR, producing one record per CDR3 protein. The table has about 770,000 distinct CDR3 sequences, 44% seen once. Study results and caveats: From one million sequenced T cells, diversity estimates were lower bounds.

The CDR3 totals 18 residues. V gave up 8 bases and J gave up 0 bases, with 26 bases separating them. The germline gives CDR1 SEHNR, CDR2 FQNEAQ (reference sequence). The sample providers were healthy Caucasian people from Russia, aged about 6 to 100. Extraction of total RNA produced a minimum of 6 micrograms from each sample. Sequences were obtained from blood. V is TRBV7-9 and J is TRBJ2-7, with no clear D. This clonotype was obtained from a man aged 55-75 years in good health. The CDR3 reads CASGKEETWSPSSYEQYF. The DNA of the CDR3 is TGTGCCAGCGGGAAAGAGGAGACCTGGTCCCCGAGCTCCTACGAGCAGTACTTC. Variable domain in full (rest from reference TRBV7-9 and TRBJ2-7): DTGVSQNPRHKITKRGQNVTFRCDPISEHNRLYWYRQTLGQGPEFLTYFQNEAQLEKSRLLSDRFSAERPKGSFSTLEIQRTEQGDSAMYLCASGKEETWSPSSYEQYFGPGTRLTVT.